The 25 T cell receptor beta chains below all came from one sample that was sequenced in a study of regulatory T cells in long-lasting Graves disease. As to time point: newly diagnosed GD, antithyroid drugs for less than 3 months. Scientists built the TCR library using RNA that was extracted from PBMCs. Sequencing libraries for TCR beta were prepared with iRepertoire HTBI primers and Arm-PCR of CDR3 regions. TCRdb reprocessed the multiplex PCR reads via MiXCR and lists one record per CDR3 protein. The sample lists hundreds of thousands of distinct CDR3 sequences; over 15% were seen once. Source: peripheral blood mononuclear cells (PBMCs), taken at new diagnosis, from a patient treated with antithyroid drugs. These receptors all stem from a female donor with Graves disease.

This clonotype was recorded many times. The gene calls are TRBV28 and TRBJ2-7; no firm D call. The V gene lost 4 bases and the J gene lost 9 bases, with 10 bases spanning the gap. The length of the CDR3 is 11 residues. Germline CDR1 is MDHEN and CDR2 is SYDVKM. The CDR3 DNA reads as TGTGCCAGCAGTTCTGATCGAGGGCAGTACTTC. It encodes CASSSDRGQYF.

This clonotype was recorded many times. The chain recombines TRBV7-9 with TRBJ2-7; D call uncertain. The CDR3 length is 13 residues. V was clipped by 7 bases and J by 2 bases, with 12 bases between them. Germline V lookup: CDR1 SEHNR, CDR2 FQNEAQ (reference sequence). Written as DNA, the CDR3 is TGTGCCAGCACATCCATCACAACCTACGAGCAGTACTTC. Translating gives CASTSITTYEQYF.

This clonotype was detected only a few times. This sequence joins TRBV4-1 and TRBJ2-2; D remains unclear. The V gene's germline CDR1 is MGHRA and CDR2 YSYEKL. The ends were cut back, 4 bases at V and 1 base at J, with 10 bases in the middle. The CDR3 has 15 residues. The CDR3, as DNA: TGCGCCAGCAGCCTCTTACAAAAGAACACCGGGGAGCTGTTTTTT. This encodes CASSLLQKNTGELFF.

The sample holds many counts of this clonotype. The chain employs TRBV15 and TRBJ1-1, with D possibly TRBD1 on 5 matching bases. V was trimmed by 3 bases and J by 6 bases, leaving 14 bases between them. Germline V gene sequence: CDR1 LNHNV, CDR2 YYDKDF (reference sequence). The CDR3 totals 14 residues. CDR3 nucleotide sequence: TGTGCCACCAGCAGGACGGGGGATTGGCCTGAAGCTTTCTTT. Amino acids: CATSRTGDWPEAFF.

Worth noting for this clonotype: One junction end disagrees with the germline gene, perhaps due to a read error. V is TRBV7-9 and J is TRBJ2-7; the match to TRBD2 covers 8 bases. The CDR3 runs to 14 residues. Germline CDR1 is SEHNR and CDR2 is FQNEAQ (reference sequence). The CDR3 protein is CASSLRTSSHEQYF. The CDR3 DNA is TGTGCCAGCAGCCTACGGACTAGCTCCCACGAGCAGTACTTC.

There are many counts of this clonotype. The V and J genes are TRBV28 and TRBJ2-1, with unresolved D. CDR1 is MDHEN, CDR2 SYDVKM, per germline. CDR3 length: 13 residues. The V end lost 3 bases, the J end lost 9 bases, and 12 bases lay between the germline ends. The CDR3 DNA sequence: TGTGCCAGCAGTTTTCAGATCATGGGTGAGCAGTTCTTC. Residues: CASSFQIMGEQFF.

This clonotype was recorded many times. The chain combines TRBV11-2 with TRBJ2-2, with D hard to call. With 7 bases removed from V and 0 bases from J, the gap between germline ends came to 21 bases. CDR3 length: 18 amino acids. Germline V gene lookup returns CDR1 SGHAT and CDR2 FQNNGV. The CDR3 DNA sequence: TGTGCCAGCAACCCCATCGGACGACCGGGCCCGAACACCGGGGAGCTGTTTTTT. Its protein product is CASNPIGRPGPNTGELFF. The variable domain in full, completed from reference TRBV11-2 and TRBJ2-2, reads EAGVAQSPRYKIIEKRQSVAFWCNPISGHATLYWYQQILGQGPKLLIQFQNNGVVDDSQLPKDRFSAERLKGVDSTLKIQPAKLEDSAVYLCASNPIGRPGPNTGELFFGEGSRLTVL.

Many counts were recorded for this clonotype. The chain has TRBV30 and TRBJ2-1; the match to TRBD1 covers 8 bases. V was clipped by 8 bases and J by 2 bases; unmatched bases: 5. Germline V gene lookup returns CDR1 GTSNPN and CDR2 SVGIG (reference sequence). This CDR3 is built from 13 residues. CDR3 amino acids: CAQGATAYNEQFF. As DNA, the CDR3 is TGTGCCCAGGGGGCCACAGCCTACAATGAGCAGTTCTTC.

CDR3 bases: TGTGCCAGCTACGGCTGGGTCCCCTACGAGCAGTACTTC. Encoded protein: CASYGWVPYEQYF. The J gene is TRBJ2-7, the V gene TRBV6-2 or TRBV6-3; D gene unclear. This CDR3 has 13 amino acids. Germline V gene lookup returns CDR1 MNHEY and CDR2 SVGEGT. V was cut by 8 bases and J by 2 bases, with 13 bases left in between.

This clonotype was detected many times. The chain is built from TRBV6-1 and TRBJ2-5; 12 bases are a match to TRBD2. CDR1 is MNHNS, CDR2 SASEGT, per germline. The CDR3 runs to 15 residues. V gave up 6 bases and J gave up 5 bases; unmatched junction bases: 7. CDR3 residues: CASRTLAGGDETQYF. CDR3 DNA: TGTGCCAGCAGAACTCTAGCGGGAGGGGATGAGACCCAGTACTTC.

This clonotype was detected ten times or more. The rearrangement joins TRBV3-1 to TRBJ2-5, with a possible D match to TRBD1 (7 bases). The V end lost 0 bases, the J end lost 5 bases, and 13 bases lay between the germline ends. The CDR3 loop spans 15 amino acids. Germline CDR1 reads LGHDT; CDR2 reads YNNKEL (reference sequence). In nucleotides, the CDR3 is TGTGCCAGCAGCCAAGATACACAGGGGAGGGAGACCCAGTACTTC. Protein sequence: CASSQDTQGRETQYF.

This clonotype was seen many times. This rearrangement joins TRBV11-3 to TRBJ2-5; D gene unclear. Looked up from germline, CDR1 is SGHNT and CDR2 is YENEEA. The CDR3 totals 12 residues. V gave up 4 bases and J gave up 10 bases, with 13 bases separating them. CDR3 nucleotides: TGTGCCAGCAGCTGGACCCCTGGGGACCAGTACTTC. Protein product: CASSWTPGDQYF.

As concerns this clonotype: A read error is possible here, since a much larger clone lies one base away. The CDR3 DNA reads as TGTGCCAGCTCATCATTTTCGGGGGTCAATGAGCAGTTCTTC. It is translated as CASSSFSGVNEQFF. The rearrangement links TRBV18 to TRBJ2-1; possibly TRBD2 for D (6 bases). The CDR3 has 14 amino acids. Germline V CDR1 and CDR2: KGHSH, LQKENI. Trimming pared 5 bases from V and 6 bases from J, leaving 14 bases between.

For this clonotype: A clone one base away is much larger, so this may be a read error. The gene calls are TRBV10-2 and TRBJ2-1, with a weak D call TRBD2 (6 bases). V was trimmed by 8 bases and J by 10 bases, leaving 15 bases between them. The CDR3 contains 12 residues. CDR1 is WSHSY, CDR2 SAAADI, per germline. The CDR3 region is CASAGSGGEQFF. Here the CDR3 DNA reads TGCGCCAGCGCCGGGAGTGGCGGCGAGCAGTTCTTC.

There are many counts of this clonotype. V usage is TRBV27 and J usage is TRBJ2-7; D remains ambiguous. CDR1 and CDR2 (germline): MNHEY, SMNVEV (reference sequence). V was pared by 5 bases and J by 4 bases, with 12 bases between. This CDR3 has 13 amino acids. The CDR3, as DNA: TGTGCCAGCAGTGGAGAGTACCTTTACGAGCAGTACTTC. The encoded protein is CASSGEYLYEQYF.

This clonotype was observed at least ten times. The rearrangement joins TRBV27 to TRBJ2-1, with D possibly TRBD2 on 7 matching bases. Germline CDR1 MNHEY, CDR2 SMNVEV (reference sequence). This CDR3 region has 14 residues. V lost 0 bases and J lost 14, with 17 bases in between. The CDR3 DNA is TGTGCCAGCAGTTTATCCGAGGCGGGAGAGGGGGAGTTCTTC. The encoded protein is CASSLSEAGEGEFF.

This clonotype has at least ten counts. This CDR3 is CASSSGQEPWDTEAFF. CDR3 nucleotide sequence: TGTGCCAGCAGCTCGGGACAGGAGCCTTGGGACACTGAAGCTTTCTTT. The chain couples TRBV11-2 to TRBJ1-1; 8 bases align to TRBD1. Germline V lookup: CDR1 SGHAT, CDR2 FQNNGV. J lost 3 bases, V lost 4 bases, and 10 bases had no gene match. This CDR3 region has 16 residues. Complete variable domain (other parts from reference TRBV11-2 and TRBJ1-1): EAGVAQSPRYKIIEKRQSVAFWCNPISGHATLYWYQQILGQGPKLLIQFQNNGVVDDSQLPKDRFSAERLKGVDSTLKIQPAKLEDSAVYLCASSSGQEPWDTEAFFGQGTRLTVV.

This clonotype was counted once. This may come from a read error, since a much larger clone is one base off. The chain couples TRBV10-3 to TRBJ2-7; D might be TRBD1 (5 bases). This CDR3 has 12 amino acids. The V and J ends lost 11 bases and 1 base respectively, with 12 bases between them. Germline CDR1 ENHRY, CDR2 SYGVKD. The CDR3 is CAVTSGSYEQYF. The CDR3 nucleotides are TGTGCCGTCACGTCAGGGTCCTACGAGCAGTACTTC.

This clonotype has ten or more counts. CDR3 region: CASRLLANTGELFF. As DNA, the CDR3 is TGCGCCAGCAGATTACTAGCGAACACCGGGGAGCTGTTTTTT. This chain links TRBV10-2 with TRBJ2-2; the D gene is possibly TRBD2 (5 bases). Germline V CDR1 and CDR2: WSHSY, SAAADI. V shed 6 bases and J shed 0 bases, with 8 bases lying between them. The CDR3 covers 14 residues.

The V call is TRBV5-1, the J call TRBJ1-6, with D hard to call. This CDR3 is 13 amino acids long. V lost 0 bases and J 8 bases, leaving 6 bases between the germline ends. Germline V gene lookup returns CDR1 SGHRS and CDR2 YFSETQ. The CDR3 DNA reads TGCGCCAGCAGCTTGGCTGGGGATTCACCCCTCCACTTT. Translating gives CASSLAGDSPLHF.

CDR3 amino acids: CSPQGYEQYF. Here the CDR3 DNA reads TGCAGCCCACAGGGATACGAGCAGTACTTC. The V and J genes are TRBV29-1 and TRBJ2-7; TRBD1 might be the D (6 bases). This CDR3 is 10 amino acids long. CDR1 SQVTM and CDR2 ANQGSEA come from the germline V gene. The germline V and J ends were trimmed by 8 bases and 4 bases, with 9 bases remaining between them.

The chain combines TRBV6-1 with TRBJ2-7, with TRBD1 matching 8 bases. After removal of 7 bases from V and 5 bases from J, the junction contained 16 bases not matched to a gene. The CDR3 totals 16 residues. In germline, CDR1 is MNHNS, CDR2 SASEGT. CDR3 sequence reads: CASKYQSPGQGDEQYF. CDR3 sequence (DNA): TGTGCCAGCAAATACCAAAGTCCTGGACAGGGCGACGAGCAGTACTTC.

The chain couples TRBV6-1 to TRBJ2-3; D remains unclear. The better agreement between TRBJ2-5 and the DNA end casts doubt on the J call. The CDR3 has 16 residues. The germline CDR1 and CDR2 sequences are MNHNS and SASEGT. The DNA of the CDR3 is TGTGCCAGCAGTGATTACGGTAGACAAACTCTGGAGACCCAGTACTTC. This gives the protein CASSDYGRQTLETQYF.

This clonotype was observed many times. This chain links TRBV29-1 with TRBJ2-1; 14 bases are a match to TRBD2. The CDR3 sequence is 17 residues long. J gave up 3 bases and V 3 bases, and 7 bases lay outside the gene matches. Germline V CDR1 and CDR2: SQVTM, ANQGSEA. The CDR3 protein is CSVDTAGTSGSYNEQFF. The CDR3 nucleotides read TGCAGCGTTGATACAGCCGGGACTAGCGGGAGCTACAATGAGCAGTTCTTC.

This clonotype was picked up many times. CDR3 loop: CSANRGNYGYTF. The CDR3 bases are TGCAGTGCCAACCGGGGAAACTATGGCTACACCTTC. The chain is built from TRBV20-1 and TRBJ1-2; D call uncertain. This CDR3 has 12 residues. CDR1 is DFQATT and CDR2 is SNEGSKA in the germline V gene (reference sequence). The V and J ends lost 6 bases and 2 bases respectively, with 10 bases between them.